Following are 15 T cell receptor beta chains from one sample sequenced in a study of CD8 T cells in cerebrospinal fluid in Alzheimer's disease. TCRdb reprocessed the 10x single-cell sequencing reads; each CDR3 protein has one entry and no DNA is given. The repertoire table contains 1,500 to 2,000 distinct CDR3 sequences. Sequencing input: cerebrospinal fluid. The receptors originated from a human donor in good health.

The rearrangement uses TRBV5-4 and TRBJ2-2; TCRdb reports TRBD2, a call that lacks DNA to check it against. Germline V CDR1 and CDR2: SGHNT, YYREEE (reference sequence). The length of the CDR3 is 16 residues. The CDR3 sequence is CASSLRAGGPTGELFF.

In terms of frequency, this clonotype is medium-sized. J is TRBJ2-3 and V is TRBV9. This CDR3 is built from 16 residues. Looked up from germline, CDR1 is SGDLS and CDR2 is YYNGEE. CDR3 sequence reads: CASSVVAGVGTDTQYF.

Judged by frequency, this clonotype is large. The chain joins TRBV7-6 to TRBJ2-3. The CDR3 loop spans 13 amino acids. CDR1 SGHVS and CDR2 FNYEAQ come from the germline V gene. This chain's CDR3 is CASSLGWADTQYF.

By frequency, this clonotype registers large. The chain's CDR3 is CASSSGPLYQETQYF. The chain recombines TRBV5-8 with TRBJ2-5. The CDR3 sequence is 15 residues long. Germline V gene lookup returns CDR1 SGHTS and CDR2 YDEGEE.

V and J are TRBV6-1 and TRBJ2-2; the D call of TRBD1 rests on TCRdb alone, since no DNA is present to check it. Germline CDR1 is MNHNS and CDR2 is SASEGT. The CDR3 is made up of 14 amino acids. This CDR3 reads CASSFPTDTGELFF.

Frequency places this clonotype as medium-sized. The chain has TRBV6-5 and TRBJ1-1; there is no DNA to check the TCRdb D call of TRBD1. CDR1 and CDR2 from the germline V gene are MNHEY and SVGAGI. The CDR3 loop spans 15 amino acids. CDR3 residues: CASSRRDRENTEAFF.

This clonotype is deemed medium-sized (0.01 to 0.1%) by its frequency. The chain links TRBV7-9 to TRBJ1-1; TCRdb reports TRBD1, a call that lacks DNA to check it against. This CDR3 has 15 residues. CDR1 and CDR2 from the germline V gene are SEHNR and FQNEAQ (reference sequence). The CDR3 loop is CASSFPQGFGTEAFF.

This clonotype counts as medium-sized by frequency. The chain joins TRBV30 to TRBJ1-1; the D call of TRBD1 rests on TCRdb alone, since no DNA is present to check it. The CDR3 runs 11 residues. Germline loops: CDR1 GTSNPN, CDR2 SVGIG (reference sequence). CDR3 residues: CAWSGQTEAFF.

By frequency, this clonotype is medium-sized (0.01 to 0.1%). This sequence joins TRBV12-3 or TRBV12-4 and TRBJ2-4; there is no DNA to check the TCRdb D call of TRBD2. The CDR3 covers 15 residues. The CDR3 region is CASSPGTSNGDIQYF.

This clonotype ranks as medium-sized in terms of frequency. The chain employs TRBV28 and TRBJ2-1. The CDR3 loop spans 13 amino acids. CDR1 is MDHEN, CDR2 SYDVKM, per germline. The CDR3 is CASSAGTYNEQFF.

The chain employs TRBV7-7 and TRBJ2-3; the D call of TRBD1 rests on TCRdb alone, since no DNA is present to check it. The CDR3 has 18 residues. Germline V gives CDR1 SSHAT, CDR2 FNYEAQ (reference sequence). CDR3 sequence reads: CASSPRGGTRRKNDTQYF.

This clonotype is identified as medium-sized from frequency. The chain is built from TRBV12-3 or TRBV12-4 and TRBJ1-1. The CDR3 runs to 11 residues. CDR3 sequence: CASSKNTEAFF.

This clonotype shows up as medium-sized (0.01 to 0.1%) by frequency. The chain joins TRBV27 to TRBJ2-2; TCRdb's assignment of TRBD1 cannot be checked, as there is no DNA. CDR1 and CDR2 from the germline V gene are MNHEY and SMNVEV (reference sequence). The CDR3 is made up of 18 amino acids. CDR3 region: CASSFGGGRPLNTGELFF.

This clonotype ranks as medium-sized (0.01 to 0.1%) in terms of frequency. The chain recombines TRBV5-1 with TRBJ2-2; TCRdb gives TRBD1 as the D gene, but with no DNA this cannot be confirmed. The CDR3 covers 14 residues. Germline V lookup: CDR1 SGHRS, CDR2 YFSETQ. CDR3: CASSFDRGTGELFF. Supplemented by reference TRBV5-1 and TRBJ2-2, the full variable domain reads KAGVTQTPRYLIKTRGQQVTLSCSPISGHRSVSWYQQTPGQGLQFLFEYFSETQRNKGNFPGRFSGRQFSNSRSEMNVSTLELGDSALYLCASSFDRGTGELFFGEGSRLTVL.

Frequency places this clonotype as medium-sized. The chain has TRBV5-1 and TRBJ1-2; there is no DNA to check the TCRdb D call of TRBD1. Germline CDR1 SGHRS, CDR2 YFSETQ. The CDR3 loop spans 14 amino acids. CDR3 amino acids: CASSPGEEGYGYTF. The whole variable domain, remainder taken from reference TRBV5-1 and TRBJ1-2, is KAGVTQTPRYLIKTRGQQVTLSCSPISGHRSVSWYQQTPGQGLQFLFEYFSETQRNKGNFPGRFSGRQFSNSRSEMNVSTLELGDSALYLCASSPGEEGYGYTFGSGTRLTVV.